This paragraph reports one T cell receptor (beta chain). Its antigen is unidentified. J gave up 0 bases and V 0 bases, and 18 bases lay outside the gene matches. The CDR3 is 21 residues long. CDR1 and CDR2 (germline): SGDLS, YYNGEE. This table comes from immunoSEQ multiplex PCR, and its TCRdb copy is limited to in-frame clones, with some not included. The table lists 90,000 to 100,000 clones, roughly 86% of them singletons. No infections or other immune events were documented during collection. This sample was taken from a study of identifying expanded T cells in peripheral blood. General study findings and limits: Technical replicates showed approximately 1.2 changed clones; around two weeks approximately 15; four weeks 19.

V and J are TRBV9 and TRBJ1-1; TRBD1 aligns across 9 bases. The sequencing sample was made of blood. This TCR was recovered from a person between 18 and 75 years old in good health. For the CDR3, the DNA is TGTGCCAGCAGCGTAGAGGGGAGGGAGCTTCGGACAGGGGACTTGAACACTGAAGCTTTCTTT. It is translated as CASSVEGRELRTGDLNTEAFF.